This T cell receptor beta chain was identified during a study of cytomegalovirus exposure and HLA in healthy donors. Primers included in the PCR were 60 Vbeta and 13 Jbeta primers. The data were produced by immunoSEQ multiplex PCR, yet TCRdb's version contains in-frame clones alone and is incomplete. Of roughly 150,000 clones listed, 77% are singletons. V dropped 3 bases and J dropped 1 base, with 16 bases sitting between them. Germline V lookup: CDR1 SGHNT, CDR2 YYREEE (reference sequence). The CDR3 contains 16 residues. The TCR was taken from a male donor in good health and CMV-seronegative. The source material was PBMCs. This chain joins TRBV5-4 and TRBJ1-1; TRBD1 is a possible D gene (6 bases). The CDR3: CASSSERGTRNTEAFF. Here the CDR3 DNA reads TGTGCCAGCAGCTCGGAAAGGGGGACCAGGAACACTGAAGCTTTCTTT.